Following are 16 T cell receptor beta chains from one sample sequenced in a study of radiotherapy plus CTLA-4 blockade in lung cancer. Repertoires were generated with immunoSEQ multiplex PCR, while TCRdb's copy carries only in-frame clones and drops some. The sample has 55,000 to 65,000 clones; approximately 76% are singletons. This specimen was peripheral blood, taken from a patient treated with radiotherapy plus ipilimumab. All receptors derive from a human donor with non-small cell lung cancer who had a complete response to radiotherapy plus ipilimumab.

The rearrangement links TRBV6-5 to TRBJ2-3; weak D call: TRBD1 (6 bases). The V gene lost 5 bases and the J gene lost 5 bases, with 14 bases spanning the gap. The germline CDR1 and CDR2 sequences are MNHEY and SVGAGI. CDR3 length equals 14 residues. The DNA for the CDR3 is TGTGCCAGCAGTGAAGAGGGGGTCCGAGATACGCAGTATTTT. Its translation: CASSEEGVRDTQYF.

This chain connects TRBV2 to TRBJ1-2; TRBD1 agrees at 8 bases. Unmatched junction bases numbered 4, after V lost 4 bases and J lost 3 bases. Germline V lookup: CDR1 SNHLY, CDR2 FYNNEI. CDR3 length: 14 residues. CDR3 sequence (DNA): TGTGCCAGCAGTGCGGACAGGGTTGACTATGGCTACACCTTC. This encodes CASSADRVDYGYTF. Using reference TRBV2 and TRBJ1-2 for the parts outside the CDR3, the full variable domain is EPEVTQTPSHQVTQMGQEVILRCVPISNHLYFYWYRQILGQKVEFLVSFYNNEISEKSEIFDDQFSVERPDGSNFTLKIRSTKLEDSAMYFCASSADRVDYGYTFGSGTRLTVV.

The J gene is TRBJ1-5, the V gene TRBV7-8; TRBD1 aligns across 7 bases. Germline trimming cut 5 bases from V and 1 base from J; bases unmatched to any gene: 2. In germline, CDR1 is SGHVS, CDR2 FQNEAQ. The CDR3 totals 14 residues. In nucleotides, the CDR3 is TGTGCCAGCAGCCTGACAGGGAGCAATCAGCCCCAGCATTTT. It codes for CASSLTGSNQPQHF.

This clone occurred once. The chain links TRBV29-1 to TRBJ2-1; maybe TRBD1 (5 bases). Trimming stripped 2 bases from V and 1 base from J, with 15 bases between. This CDR3 region has 16 residues. Germline loops: CDR1 SQVTM, CDR2 ANQGSEA. The CDR3 spells CSVELQQDGSYNEQFF. The DNA of the CDR3 is TGCAGCGTTGAATTACAACAGGATGGATCCTACAATGAGCAGTTCTTC.

This chain connects TRBV5-4 to TRBJ2-2, with D hard to call. The V end was cut by 4 bases, the J end by 0 bases, with 10 bases between. Germline lookup yields CDR1 SGHNT and CDR2 YYREEE (reference sequence). The CDR3 is 15 residues long. The CDR3 loop is CASSGPYSNTGELFF. CDR3 DNA sequence: TGTGCCAGCAGCGGCCCGTATTCGAACACCGGGGAGCTGTTTTTT.

The chain combines TRBV15 with TRBJ1-5; D not resolved. The CDR3 is 14 residues long. Trimming stripped 1 base from V and 2 bases from J, with 6 bases between. Germline CDR1 LNHNV, CDR2 YYDKDF (reference sequence). The CDR3 coding sequence is TGTGCCACCAGCAGAGTATCGGGCAATCAGCCCCAGCATTTT. It encodes CATSRVSGNQPQHF.

This rearrangement joins TRBV6-1 to TRBJ2-7; perhaps TRBD1 as D (5 bases). Trimming stripped 8 bases from V and 0 bases from J, with 14 bases between. Germline V CDR1 and CDR2: MNHNS, SASEGT. This CDR3 region has 14 residues. The CDR3 bases are TGTGCCAGCGAGGTCGGAGACAGCTCCTACGAGCAGTACTTC. This encodes CASEVGDSSYEQYF.

This clone was detected once. Other DNA sequences in this specimen translate into the identical CDR3. This chain connects TRBV28 to TRBJ1-1; TRBD1 is a possible D gene (6 bases). The CDR3 loop spans 14 amino acids. Germline V gene lookup returns CDR1 MDHEN and CDR2 SYDVKM. V lost 5 bases, J lost 1 base, and 11 bases lay in between. Here the CDR3 DNA reads TGTGCCAGCAGTCCCATGACAGGGAACACTGAAGCTTTCTTT. It encodes CASSPMTGNTEAFF.

The chain recombines TRBV5-1 with TRBJ2-1; 10 bases line up with TRBD2. This CDR3 has 15 amino acids. V shed 2 bases, J shed 5 bases, and the junction held 4 bases outside the gene matches. Germline lookup yields CDR1 SGHRS and CDR2 YFSETQ. The CDR3 DNA reads TGCGCCAGCAGCTTAAGCGGGGGGGCCAACAATGAGCAGTTCTTC. Amino acids: CASSLSGGANNEQFF. Full variable domain (missing parts from reference TRBV5-1 and TRBJ2-1): KAGVTQTPRYLIKTRGQQVTLSCSPISGHRSVSWYQQTPGQGLQFLFEYFSETQRNKGNFPGRFSGRQFSNSRSEMNVSTLELGDSALYLCASSLSGGANNEQFFGPGTRLTVL.

This chain uses TRBV10-3 with TRBJ2-3; 7 positions agree with TRBD1. Germline assignment: CDR1 ENHRY and CDR2 SYGVKD. V shed 4 bases and J 6 bases; nucleotides not matched to a gene: 7. The CDR3 runs to 14 residues. CDR3 sequence (DNA): TGTGCCATCAGTGGAGACAGGGTTCATGATACGCAGTATTTT. It codes for CAISGDRVHDTQYF.

The chain uses TRBV19 and TRBJ2-5; the match to TRBD2 covers 11 bases. The CDR3 is made up of 15 amino acids. Trimming removed 4 bases from V and 5 bases from J; junction bases left unmatched: 6. CDR1 LNHDA and CDR2 SQIVND come from the germline V gene (reference sequence). CDR3 amino acids: CASSTRLAGLETQYF. CDR3 DNA sequence: TGTGCCAGTAGTACCCGACTAGCGGGGCTGGAGACCCAGTACTTC.

The chain recombines TRBV7-2 with TRBJ1-5, with TRBD1 matching 8 bases. The germline gives CDR1 SGHTA, CDR2 FQGNSA. The V segment lost 6 bases and the J segment 9 bases; nucleotides outside the gene matches: 10. This CDR3 has 14 residues. The CDR3 region is CASRQDRGKGPQHF. CDR3 coding DNA: TGTGCCAGCAGGCAAGACAGGGGAAAAGGGCCCCAGCATTTT.

This sequence joins TRBV5-4 and TRBJ1-5; 9 positions match TRBD1. The CDR3 consists of 17 residues. The germline V gene encodes CDR1 SGHNT and CDR2 YYREEE (reference sequence). Trimming at V came to 6 bases and at J to 0 bases, leaving 10 bases not matched to a gene. The CDR3 DNA is TGTGCCAGCAACCTATCGGACAGGGGCCTTAGCAATCAGCCCCAGCATTTT. Protein sequence: CASNLSDRGLSNQPQHF. Looking up the rest from reference TRBV5-4 and TRBJ1-5 gives the full variable domain: ETGVTQSPTHLIKTRGQQVTLRCSSQSGHNTVSWYQQALGQGPQFIFQYYREEENGRGNFPPRFSGLQFPNYSSELNVNALELDDSALYLCASNLSDRGLSNQPQHFGDGTRLSIL.

The chain employs TRBV28 and TRBJ2-7; the D gene is possibly TRBD2 (6 bases). The germline V gene encodes CDR1 MDHEN and CDR2 SYDVKM. The length of the CDR3 is 17 residues. The V end was cut by 4 bases, the J end by 3 bases, with 22 bases between. The CDR3 coding sequence is TGTGCCAGCAGTTCAGCCCCGGGACGGGGGATTATCTACGAGCAGTACTTC. Protein product: CASSSAPGRGIIYEQYF.

In its sample, this clone ranks as medium-sized (0.01 to 0.1%). This sequence joins TRBV19 and TRBJ2-5; possible D gene TRBD2, 7 bases. The CDR3 contains 17 residues. Trimming left V 5 bases short and J 0 bases short, with 19 bases between. Germline-derived CDR1 and CDR2 are LNHDA and SQIVND (reference sequence). The CDR3 loop is CASSLGGAGMYQETQYF. The CDR3 nucleotides are TGTGCCAGTAGTTTGGGGGGGGCCGGGATGTACCAAGAGACCCAGTACTTC.

Of note for this clone: A junction end diverges from the germline sequence, so it may reflect a read error. The chain carries TRBV7-7 and TRBJ2-5, with 8 bases aligning to TRBD1. The CDR3 has 14 amino acids. The germline CDR1 and CDR2 sequences are SSHAT and FNYEAQ (reference sequence). CDR3 residues: CASSPQGAGETQYF. CDR3 nucleotide sequence: TGTGCTAGCAGCCCGCAGGGGGCGGGGGAGACCCAGTACTTC.